These T cell receptor beta chains were read from a single sample in a study of CD8 T cells in ankylosing spondylitis. Via MiXCR, TCRdb re-called the 5' RACE reads, giving one row per CDR3 protein. The sample lists 150,000 to 200,000 distinct CDR3 sequences, 10% to 15% occurring once. The sample consisted of blood, either unsorted or a sorted T cell fraction (not recorded which). All receptors derive from a female donor with ankylosing spondylitis or in good health (not recorded which). The CDR3 runs from the conserved cysteine through the conserved F or W. The order of the fields is D gene, CDR3 length, clone size, J gene, V gene, CDR3 protein, CDR3 DNA. D genes are given only for firm matches. Expanded clones are given a class, and other clones once, few, many or no size at all.

D: TRBD1
length: 16
size: -
J: TRBJ2-3
V: TRBV4-3
CDR3: CASSQGTGGAADTQYF
DNA: TGCGCCAGCAGCCAAGGGACAGGGGGCGCGGCAGATACGCAGTATTTT

D: TRBD1
length: 17
size: -
J: TRBJ1-1
V: TRBV6-5
CDR3: CASSLPNRGRMNTEAFF
DNA: TGTGCCAGCAGTCTACCAAACAGGGGGAGAATGAACACTGAAGCTTTCTTT

D: -
length: 15
size: many
J: TRBJ2-5
V: TRBV7-7
CDR3: CASSLQRRRWETQYF
DNA: TGTGCTAGCAGCTTACAGAGACGACGGTGGGAGACCCAGTACTTC

D: -
length: 14
size: many
J: TRBJ2-7
V: TRBV27
CDR3: CASRLAILANEQYF
DNA: TGTGCCAGCAGGTTGGCCATACTAGCTAACGAGCAGTACTTC

D: -
length: 13
size: -
J: TRBJ1-5
V: TRBV30
CDR3: CAWSVASNQPQHF
DNA: TGTGCCTGGAGTGTCGCTAGCAATCAGCCCCAGCATTTT

D: -
length: 12
size: many
J: TRBJ1-6
V: TRBV11-2
CDR3: CASSLDDSPLHF
DNA: TGTGCCAGCAGCTTAGACGATTCACCCCTCCACTTT

D: TRBD2
length: 15
size: few
J: TRBJ2-1
V: TRBV27
CDR3: CASNTAGGSYNEQFF
DNA: TGTGCCAGCAATACGGCGGGGGGCTCCTACAATGAGCAGTTCTTC

D: TRBD1
length: 15
size: -
J: TRBJ1-4
V: TRBV20-1
CDR3: CSARPPGQGHEKLFF
DNA: TGCAGTGCTAGACCGCCGGGACAGGGACATGAAAAACTGTTTTTT

D: -
length: 13
size: many
J: TRBJ2-3
V: TRBV25-1
CDR3: CASSDPRADTQYF
DNA: TGTGCCAGCAGTGATCCGAGGGCAGATACGCAGTATTTT

D: -
length: 13
size: -
J: TRBJ2-5
V: TRBV11-1
CDR3: CASSPQGEETQYF
DNA: TGTGCCAGCAGCCCCCAAGGTGAAGAGACCCAGTACTTC

D: -
length: 13
size: many
J: TRBJ2-7
V: TRBV20-1
CDR3: CSAQGSASYEQYF
DNA: TGCAGTGCTCAGGGTAGCGCGTCCTACGAGCAGTACTTC

D: -
length: 16
size: few
J: TRBJ2-2
V: TRBV20-1
CDR3: CSARRGRALGVGELFF
DNA: TGCAGTGCTAGGCGGGGAAGGGCCTTAGGGGTCGGGGAGCTGTTTTTT

D: -
length: 14
size: many
J: TRBJ1-4
V: TRBV5-5
CDR3: CASSLEGQGLTLFF
DNA: TGTGCCAGCAGCTTGGAGGGTCAGGGGTTAACACTGTTTTTT

D: TRBD1
length: 15
size: many
J: TRBJ1-2
V: TRBV5-1
CDR3: CASSPRQGTNYGYTF
DNA: TGCGCCAGCAGCCCCAGACAGGGGACTAACTATGGCTACACCTTC

D: -
length: 13
size: -
J: TRBJ1-1
V: TRBV6-1
CDR3: CAFSAAANTEAFF
DNA: TGTGCCTTCTCCGCGGCAGCGAACACTGAAGCTTTCTTT

D: TRBD1
length: 14
size: many
J: TRBJ2-5
V: TRBV29-1
CDR3: CSVRDRGRGETQYF
DNA: TGCAGCGTTCGTGACAGGGGGCGCGGAGAGACCCAGTACTTC

D: -
length: 14
size: medium-sized
J: TRBJ2-5
V: TRBV2
CDR3: CASSEDYLEETQYF
DNA: TGTGCCAGCAGTGAAGACTACCTAGAAGAGACCCAGTACTTC

D: TRBD2
length: 15
size: -
J: TRBJ2-1
V: TRBV28
CDR3: CASTLRLAGRNEQFF
DNA: TGTGCCAGCACCCTAAGACTAGCGGGTCGCAATGAGCAGTTCTTC

D: TRBD1
length: 13
size: many
J: TRBJ1-2
V: TRBV28
CDR3: CASSGQGSWGYTF
DNA: TGTGCCAGCAGCGGACAGGGTTCTTGGGGCTACACCTTC

D: -
length: 14
size: many
J: TRBJ2-7
V: TRBV27
CDR3: CASSIRNGAYEQYF
DNA: TGTGCCAGCAGCATTAGAAACGGAGCCTACGAGCAGTACTTC

D: -
length: 18
size: -
J: TRBJ2-2
V: TRBV5-1
CDR3: CASSRTPPGGGNTGELFF
DNA: TGCGCCAGCAGCCGAACCCCCCCAGGAGGGGGAAACACCGGGGAGCTGTTTTTT

D: TRBD1
length: 15
size: many
J: TRBJ2-3
V: TRBV7-2
CDR3: CASTSQGAITDTQYF
DNA: TGTGCCAGCACCAGTCAGGGGGCGATCACAGATACGCAGTATTTT

D: -
length: 14
size: many
J: TRBJ2-5
V: TRBV9
CDR3: CASSVELAEETQYF
DNA: TGTGCCAGCAGCGTAGAGCTAGCCGAAGAGACCCAGTACTTC

D: -
length: 15
size: many
J: TRBJ2-1
V: TRBV15
CDR3: CATSRDGPPYNEQFF
DNA: TGTGCCACCAGCAGAGATGGACCGCCTTACAATGAGCAGTTCTTC

D: -
length: 12
size: many
J: TRBJ1-5
V: TRBV24-1
CDR3: CATSDTGQPQHF
DNA: TGTGCCACCAGTGATACCGGTCAGCCCCAGCATTTT

D: -
length: 11
size: many
J: TRBJ2-2
V: TRBV4-2
CDR3: CASSQEGELFF
DNA: TGTGCCAGCAGCCAAGAAGGGGAGCTGTTTTTT

D: -
length: 14
size: few
J: TRBJ1-1
V: TRBV18
CDR3: CASSQQGWNTEAFF
DNA: TGTGCCAGCTCACAACAAGGCTGGAACACTGAAGCTTTCTTT

D: -
length: 16
size: many
J: TRBJ2-2
V: TRBV10-3
CDR3: CAISEGGRENTGELFF
DNA: TGTGCCATCAGTGAGGGGGGACGGGAGAACACCGGGGAGCTGTTTTTT

D: -
length: 15
size: -
J: TRBJ2-7
V: TRBV20-1
CDR3: CSARVRDMNWGEQYF
DNA: TGCAGTGCTAGGGTCAGGGATATGAATTGGGGCGAGCAGTACTTC

D: -
length: 12
size: many
J: TRBJ1-2
V: TRBV4-1
CDR3: CASSRDGLGYTF
DNA: TGCGCCAGCAGCCGTGACGGGTTAGGCTACACCTTC

D: -
length: 13
size: many
J: TRBJ2-7
V: TRBV5-1
CDR3: CASRAGNGDEQYF
DNA: TGCGCCAGCAGGGCAGGGAATGGAGACGAGCAGTACTTC

D: TRBD1
length: 17
size: few
J: TRBJ2-1
V: TRBV20-1
CDR3: CSASPRDRASYYNEQFF
DNA: TGCAGTGCTAGTCCTCGGGACAGGGCCTCCTACTACAATGAGCAGTTCTTC

D: -
length: 17
size: many
J: TRBJ2-1
V: TRBV11-2
CDR3: CASSLEGFKTPYNEQFF
DNA: TGTGCCAGCAGCTTAGAGGGCTTCAAAACGCCATATAATGAGCAGTTCTTC

D: TRBD1
length: 15
size: -
J: TRBJ2-7
V: TRBV2
CDR3: CASSLAPGQFYEQYF
DNA: TGTGCCAGCAGCCTTGCGCCGGGACAGTTCTACGAGCAGTACTTC

D: -
length: 13
size: -
J: TRBJ2-5
V: TRBV7-6
CDR3: CASSLAVQETQYF
DNA: TGTGCCAGCAGCTTAGCGGTTCAGGAGACCCAGTACTTC

D: -
length: 18
size: many
J: TRBJ1-4
V: TRBV7-2
CDR3: CASSLVASTSGLNEKLFF
DNA: TGTGCCAGCAGCTTAGTCGCCTCGACCTCAGGGTTAAATGAAAAACTGTTTTTT

D: -
length: 15
size: many
J: TRBJ1-5
V: TRBV5-6
CDR3: CASSLKRLSNQPQHF
DNA: TGTGCCAGCAGCTTGAAACGGCTTAGCAATCAGCCCCAGCATTTT

D: -
length: 17
size: many
J: TRBJ1-1
V: TRBV11-2
CDR3: CASSLLPGGPGGTEAFF
DNA: TGTGCCAGCAGCTTACTGCCCGGGGGGCCGGGGGGCACTGAAGCTTTCTTT

D: TRBD2
length: 17
size: many
J: TRBJ2-1
V: TRBV2
CDR3: CASTLTSGGSRLNEQFF
DNA: TGTGCCAGCACTTTGACTAGCGGGGGATCCCGTCTCAATGAGCAGTTCTTC

D: -
length: 13
size: many
J: TRBJ2-3
V: TRBV11-2
CDR3: CASSLLARNTQYF
DNA: TGTGCCAGCAGCTTGCTAGCTAGGAATACGCAGTATTTT

D: -
length: 11
size: -
J: TRBJ2-3
V: TRBV29-1
CDR3: CSGRFTDTQYF
DNA: TGCAGCGGACGTTTCACAGATACGCAGTATTTT

D: TRBD1
length: 16
size: many
J: TRBJ2-7
V: TRBV18
CDR3: CASSPTRGQGFYEQYF
DNA: TGTGCCAGCTCACCAACGAGGGGACAGGGGTTCTACGAGCAGTACTTC

D: -
length: 11
size: many
J: TRBJ1-2
V: TRBV20-1
CDR3: CSARDLNGYTF
DNA: TGCAGTGCTAGAGATCTTAATGGCTACACCTTC

D: TRBD1
length: 16
size: -
J: TRBJ2-1
V: TRBV3-1
CDR3: CASCPGGPSSYNEQFF
DNA: TGTGCCTCCTGCCCAGGGGGACCGAGCTCCTACAATGAGCAGTTCTTC

D: TRBD1
length: 16
size: many
J: TRBJ1-5
V: TRBV18
CDR3: CASSPRQGRENQPQHF
DNA: TGTGCCAGCTCACCCCGACAGGGACGGGAAAATCAGCCCCAGCATTTT

D: -
length: 14
size: few
J: TRBJ2-5
V: TRBV7-2
CDR3: CASSFQTHQETQYF
DNA: TGTGCCAGCAGCTTCCAGACCCACCAAGAGACCCAGTACTTC

D: -
length: 14
size: few
J: TRBJ2-7
V: TRBV7-6
CDR3: CASSRGPGSYEQYF
DNA: TGTGCCAGCAGCCGCGGACCAGGTTCCTACGAGCAGTACTTC

D: -
length: 14
size: many
J: TRBJ2-7
V: TRBV6-1
CDR3: CASRARGGTYEQYF
DNA: TGTGCCAGCCGAGCCCGAGGTGGGACCTACGAGCAGTACTTC

D: TRBD2
length: 14
size: many
J: TRBJ2-7
V: TRBV12-3/TRBV12-4
CDR3: CASSDSGRADEQYF
DNA: TGTGCCAGCAGTGATAGCGGGAGGGCCGACGAGCAGTACTTC

D: -
length: 15
size: few
J: TRBJ2-5
V: TRBV29-1
CDR3: CSVDPSMGTGETQYF
DNA: TGCAGCGTTGACCCGTCCATGGGGACCGGAGAGACCCAGTACTTC

D: -
length: 18
size: -
J: TRBJ2-1
V: TRBV11-1
CDR3: CASAGGLLDSVAYNEQFF
DNA: TGTGCCAGCGCCGGTGGCCTACTGGACAGCGTAGCCTACAATGAGCAGTTCTTC